These 18 T cell receptor beta chains came from one sample sequenced in a study of cytomegalovirus exposure and HLA in healthy donors. PCR used 60 Vbeta primers and 13 Jbeta primers. Generated by immunoSEQ multiplex PCR, the TCRdb table keeps only in-frame clones and is missing some. The profile shows 60,000 to 90,000 clones, roughly 64% of them singletons. The sample was PBMCs. The receptor source for this set is a man between 40 and 49 years old in good health and CMV-seropositive.

The chain couples TRBV13 to TRBJ1-2; D perhaps matches TRBD1 (5 bases). CDR3 size: 13 residues. Germline values: CDR1 PRHDT, CDR2 FYEKMQ (reference sequence). The V end was cut by 2 bases, the J end by 4 bases, with 8 bases between. The DNA for the CDR3 is TGTGCCAGCAGCTTAACAGGCGGCTATGGCTACACCTTC. Encoded protein: CASSLTGGYGYTF.

This rearrangement joins TRBV5-1 to TRBJ1-1, with a tentative D call TRBD1 (6 bases). The V end was cut by 0 bases, the J end by 1 base, with 10 bases between. The germline gives CDR1 SGHRS, CDR2 YFSETQ. The CDR3 covers 15 residues. Here the CDR3 reads CASSLVGAPNTEAFF. DNA for the CDR3: TGCGCCAGCAGCTTGGTGGGGGCGCCGAACACTGAAGCTTTCTTT.

The gene calls are TRBV5-1 and TRBJ2-3, with a tentative D call TRBD1 (6 bases). The CDR3 has 15 residues. In germline, CDR1 is SGHRS, CDR2 YFSETQ. V dropped 3 bases and J dropped 2 bases, with 13 bases sitting between them. The CDR3 reads CASSSQGWDTDTQYF. CDR3 DNA: TGCGCCAGCAGCTCTCAGGGGTGGGACACAGATACGCAGTATTTT.

On this clone: One end of the junction does not line up with germline, which may come from a read error. V and J are TRBV11-2 and TRBJ1-3; weak D call: TRBD1 (6 bases). CDR1 is SGHAT and CDR2 is FQNNGV in the germline V gene. CDR3 length equals 16 residues. CDR3 in amino acids: CASSLGQSTSGNTIYF. As DNA, the CDR3 is TGTGCCAGCAGTTTAGGACAGTCGACCTCTGGAAACACCATATATTTT.

The genes are TRBV12-5 and TRBJ1-1, with a tentative D call TRBD1 (5 bases). The CDR3 has 13 residues. V was clipped by 6 bases and J by 5 bases, with 13 bases between them. Germline V lookup: CDR1 LGHNT, CDR2 FRNRAP. The CDR3 sequence is CASGRGSLTEAFF. Here the CDR3 DNA reads TGTGCTAGTGGCCGGGGGTCGTTAACTGAAGCTTTCTTT. Filled out from reference TRBV12-5 and TRBJ1-1, the complete variable domain reads DARVTQTPRHKVTEMGQEVTMRCQPILGHNTVFWYRQTMMQGLELLAYFRNRAPLDDSGMPKDRFSAEMPDATLATLKIQPSEPRDSAVYFCASGRGSLTEAFFGQGTRLTVV.

The genes are TRBV2 and TRBJ1-5; no definite D call. CDR3 length: 15 amino acids. Germline V CDR1 and CDR2: SNHLY, FYNNEI. V was shortened by 2 bases and J by 0 bases, with 8 bases between the two germline ends. CDR3 in DNA: TGTGCCAGCAGTGAACGGGTGTATAGCAATCAGCCCCAGCATTTT. Translated, it gives CASSERVYSNQPQHF.

This chain links TRBV5-4 with TRBJ1-1; D is possibly TRBD1 (5 bases). This CDR3 is 14 amino acids long. The germline V gene encodes CDR1 SGHNT and CDR2 YYREEE (reference sequence). Trimming removed 6 bases at V and 2 bases at J, with 14 bases between. The CDR3 region has the DNA TGTGCCAGCAAGTCGGGACTGAGTAACACTGAAGCTTTCTTT. It encodes CASKSGLSNTEAFF.

This clone turned up a few times. The chain carries TRBV7-2 and TRBJ1-5; tentatively, D is TRBD1 (6 bases). The CDR3 has 15 residues. Germline CDR1 and CDR2: SGHTA and FQGNSA. V lost 5 bases, J lost 0 bases, and 11 bases lay in between. The CDR3 protein is CASSPEGDSNQPQHF. In DNA, the CDR3 is TGTGCCAGCAGCCCCGAGGGGGATAGCAATCAGCCCCAGCATTTT.

This clone was seen once. This chain joins TRBV7-8 and TRBJ1-4; the D gene is possibly TRBD1 (5 bases). The germline V gene encodes CDR1 SGHVS and CDR2 FQNEAQ. The CDR3 extends over 15 amino acids. Trimming took 5 bases from V and 8 from J, leaving 18 bases between them. DNA for the CDR3: TGTGCCAGCAGCGTTGCCGGGGGACGAACGGAAAAACTGTTTTTT. This sequence encodes CASSVAGGRTEKLFF.

There are a few counts of this clone. This chain joins TRBV13 and TRBJ1-2, with D perhaps TRBD1 (5 bases). Per germline, CDR1 PRHDT and CDR2 FYEKMQ (reference sequence). This CDR3 has 15 amino acids. Deletions cut 0 bases from V and 3 bases from J, with 11 bases between. CDR3 region: CASSLGAQVDYGYTF. CDR3 nucleotides: TGTGCCAGCAGCTTAGGGGCACAGGTAGACTATGGCTACACCTTC.

Notes on this clone: One junction end disagrees with the germline gene, perhaps due to a read error. This chain uses TRBV10-3 with TRBJ2-3; possibly TRBD2 for D (5 bases). CDR1 is ENHRY, CDR2 SYGVKD, per germline. The CDR3 totals 14 residues. The chain's CDR3 is CATSPSPSPDTQYF. In nucleotides, the CDR3 is TGTGCCACCAGTCCTAGCCCCTCCCCAGATACGCAGTATTTT.

This clone was recorded once. This chain joins TRBV18 and TRBJ1-1; TRBD1 aligns across 8 bases. The trim removed 3 bases at V and 1 base at J, leaving 4 bases unmatched. This CDR3 has 15 residues. From germline, CDR1 is KGHSH and CDR2 LQKENI. The DNA of the CDR3 is TGTGCCAGCTCACCCAAGACAGGGGCGAACACTGAAGCTTTCTTT. This codes for CASSPKTGANTEAFF.

The chain couples TRBV6-4 to TRBJ2-1, with 9 bases aligning to TRBD2. Germline CDR1 MRHNA, CDR2 SNTAGT. The CDR3 spans 16 residues. Trimming cost V 0 bases and J 9 bases; bases outside gene matches: 9. The CDR3 DNA reads TGTGCCAGCAGTGACTCTTGGGCTAGCGGGGCTGGTGAGCAGTTCTTC. As protein: CASSDSWASGAGEQFF.

The V and J genes are TRBV4-3 and TRBJ1-2; D possibly corresponds to TRBD1 (6 bases). Trimming took 1 base from V and 6 from J, leaving 15 bases between them. In germline, CDR1 is LGHNA, CDR2 YSLEER. This CDR3 region has 15 residues. CDR3: CASSQGLGAQDGYTF. DNA of the CDR3: TGCGCCAGCAGCCAAGGACTGGGGGCGCAGGATGGCTACACCTTC.

This clone was seen only a few times. The V and J genes are TRBV7-2 and TRBJ2-3, with D unclear. The ends were cut back, 4 bases at V and 2 bases at J, with 4 bases in the middle. This CDR3 has 12 amino acids. Germline lookup yields CDR1 SGHTA and CDR2 FQGNSA. Here the CDR3 DNA reads TGTGCCAGCAGCTCGTACACAGATACGCAGTATTTT. It codes for CASSSYTDTQYF.

The chain joins TRBV9 to TRBJ1-2; 9 bases are a match to TRBD1. The V and J ends lost 6 bases and 8 bases, in that order; junction bases with no gene match: 8. The CDR3 spans 13 residues. Germline CDR1 SGDLS, CDR2 YYNGEE. CDR3 DNA sequence: TGTGCCAGCACCAGGGGACAGGGTAGCGGCTACACCTTC. Amino acid sequence: CASTRGQGSGYTF.

The chain couples TRBV18 to TRBJ2-2; 7 bases match TRBD2. The germline CDR1 and CDR2 sequences are KGHSH and LQKENI. CDR3 size: 16 residues. The J segment lost 1 base and the V segment lost 0 bases, leaving 2 bases of the junction unmatched. Written as DNA, the CDR3 is TGTGCCAGCTCACCACCGGCGGGAGTGAACACCGGGGAGCTGTTTTTT. This sequence encodes CASSPPAGVNTGELFF.

This clone was observed a few times. V usage is TRBV6-5 and J usage is TRBJ1-1, with D hard to call. The CDR3 extends over 14 amino acids. The V end lost 6 bases, the J end lost 4 bases, and 15 bases lay between the germline ends. Germline values: CDR1 MNHEY, CDR2 SVGAGI. CDR3 DNA sequence: TGTGCCAGCAGGCCCACGGGTGCGGTCACTGAAGCTTTCTTT. Protein product: CASRPTGAVTEAFF.